Listed here are 27 T cell receptor beta chains from one sample, sequenced in a study of cytomegalovirus exposure and HLA in healthy donors (dated by TCRdb to between 2016 and 2019). The protocol used for the library was the immunoSEQ multiplex PCR assay. The table was pulled from immuneACCESS by TCRdb, which kept in-frame rearrangements only. Such tables lose some clones; where checked, under half of the loss comes from unresolved V genes, and the rest has no known cause. The table for this sample lists roughly 68,000 clones; roughly 95% of them were counted only once. The top ten constitute about 4.6% of the sample. Sequenced: PBMCs. The receptors come from a woman younger than 35 in good health and CMV-seropositive.

V and J are TRBV6-5 and TRBJ2-1; 8 nucleotides match TRBD1. Trimming at V came to 6 bases and at J to 9 bases, leaving 10 bases not matched to a gene. The CDR3 consists of 14 residues. Germline loops: CDR1 MNHEY, CDR2 SVGAGI. In nucleotides, the CDR3 is TGTGCCAGCAGCCCTGGACAGGGTATGGGTGAGCAGTTCTTC. This encodes CASSPGQGMGEQFF.

CDR3: CASRGTGGQNQPQHF. CDR3 in DNA: TGTGCCAGCAGGGGGACAGGGGGCCAGAATCAGCCCCAGCATTTT. V and J are TRBV6-5 and TRBJ1-5; 12 bases fit TRBD1. In germline, CDR1 is MNHEY, CDR2 SVGAGI. J was trimmed by 4 bases and V by 6 bases; bases with no gene match: 4. The CDR3 runs 15 residues.

The CDR3 DNA sequence: TGTGCCAGCTCACGGGCACTAGCGGCAGATACGCAGTATTTT. This codes for CASSRALAADTQYF. The chain joins TRBV18 to TRBJ2-3; 8 nucleotides line up with TRBD2. J gave up 4 bases and V 4 bases, and 4 bases lay outside the gene matches. The V gene's germline CDR1 is KGHSH and CDR2 LQKENI. The CDR3 extends over 14 amino acids.

The chain uses TRBV5-5 and TRBJ2-3; TRBD2 matches 7 bases. The CDR3 has 17 residues. With V trimmed by 0 bases and J by 5 bases, 12 bases remained unmatched. Per germline, CDR1 SGHKS and CDR2 YYEKEE (reference sequence). The CDR3 is CASSLEGGAGLLDTQYF. The DNA of the CDR3 is TGTGCCAGCAGCTTGGAGGGTGGAGCGGGATTACTAGATACGCAGTATTTT.

This clone appeared once. CDR3 amino acids: CASRRGQTYNEQFF. The CDR3 bases are TGTGCCAGCAGAAGGGGACAGACCTACAATGAGCAGTTCTTC. The V gene is TRBV27, the J gene TRBJ2-1; 7 bases align to TRBD1. This CDR3 is built from 14 residues. Germline V CDR1 and CDR2: MNHEY, SMNVEV (reference sequence). After removal of 6 bases from V and 2 bases from J, the junction contained 4 bases not matched to a gene.

This chain links TRBV9 with TRBJ2-2; 7 bases match TRBD2. With V trimmed by 3 bases and J by 3 bases, 5 bases remained unmatched. The CDR3 totals 15 residues. Per the germline V gene, CDR1 is SGDLS and CDR2 is YYNGEE. CDR3 DNA sequence: TGTGCCAGCAGCGGGGCAGGGAGGGACACCGGGGAGCTGTTTTTT. This sequence encodes CASSGAGRDTGELFF.

DNA for the CDR3: TGTGCCAGCAGCTCCGACCCGACAGGGGGAGAGACCCAGTACTTC. Translating gives CASSSDPTGGETQYF. This rearrangement joins TRBV5-4 to TRBJ2-5, with 9 nucleotides matching TRBD1. Germline trimming cut 3 bases from V and 4 bases from J; bases unmatched to any gene: 7. This CDR3 comprises 15 residues. Germline lookup yields CDR1 SGHNT and CDR2 YYREEE (reference sequence).

The chain links TRBV5-1 to TRBJ2-1; 9 nucleotides align to TRBD2. Germline V lookup: CDR1 SGHRS, CDR2 YFSETQ. This CDR3 has 17 amino acids. The ends lost 0 bases at V and 8 bases at J; junction bases unmatched: 12. CDR3 DNA: TGCGCCAGCAGCTTGGCTGGCGGGAGGGCCACGGGGTATGAGCAGTTCTTC. The encoded protein is CASSLAGGRATGYEQFF.

The chain has TRBV7-2 and TRBJ1-3; D perhaps matches TRBD1 (6 bases). Germline V gene lookup returns CDR1 SGHTA and CDR2 FQGNSA. Trimming left V 0 bases short and J 0 bases short, with 12 bases between. This CDR3 region has 17 residues. The CDR3 DNA reads as TGTGCCAGCAGCTTAGCGGAGGGGGGGTACTCTGGAAACACCATATATTTT. This sequence encodes CASSLAEGGYSGNTIYF. The whole variable domain, remainder taken from reference TRBV7-2 and TRBJ1-3, is GAGVSQSPSNKVTEKGKDVELRCDPISGHTALYWYRQSLGQGLEFLIYFQGNSAPDKSGLPSDRFSAERTGGSVSTLTIQRTQQEDSAVYLCASSLAEGGYSGNTIYFGEGSWLTVV.

The rearrangement links TRBV28 to TRBJ2-7, with 7 bases that match TRBD1. The CDR3 is 14 residues long. Unmatched junction bases numbered 11, after V lost 8 bases and J lost 4 bases. Germline loops: CDR1 MDHEN, CDR2 SYDVKM. CDR3 coding DNA: TGTGCCAGCGGAACGGGGACAGAGATTTACGAGCAGTACTTC. Protein: CASGTGTEIYEQYF.

The gene calls are TRBV6-5 and TRBJ2-7; D is possibly TRBD2 (6 bases). Deletions cut 4 bases from V and 3 bases from J, with 7 bases between. The germline CDR1 and CDR2 sequences are MNHEY and SVGAGI. This CDR3 spans 12 amino acids. CDR3 sequence: CASSSGSYEQYF. DNA of the CDR3: TGTGCCAGCAGTTCCGGGAGCTACGAGCAGTACTTC.

The rearrangement joins TRBV25-1 to TRBJ1-1; 8 bases are shared with TRBD1. The CDR3 is made up of 15 amino acids. Looked up from germline, CDR1 is MGHDK and CDR2 is SYGVNS. Losses at the gene ends were 3 bases for V and 5 bases for J; bases not matched to a gene: 8. The CDR3 protein is CASSEDRTGRTEAFF. As DNA, the CDR3 is TGTGCCAGCAGTGAGGACCGGACAGGGCGAACTGAAGCTTTCTTT.

V usage is TRBV7-3 and J usage is TRBJ2-5; maybe TRBD2 (5 bases). Germline CDR1 and CDR2: SGHTA and FQGTGA. V was cut by 3 bases and J by 4 bases, with 15 bases left in between. The CDR3 contains 15 residues. The CDR3 sequence: CASSFRGGSLETQYF. In DNA form, the CDR3 reads TGTGCCAGCAGCTTCCGCGGAGGCAGCCTAGAGACCCAGTACTTC.

V and J are TRBV4-1 and TRBJ2-7; 9 nucleotides agree with TRBD2. Germline lookup yields CDR1 MGHRA and CDR2 YSYEKL. Losses at the gene ends were 0 bases for V and 2 bases for J; bases not matched to a gene: 20. CDR3 length: 21 amino acids. The CDR3 loop is CASSQDVLGRGSTSGTYEQYF. The CDR3 DNA is TGCGCCAGCAGCCAAGACGTCTTAGGGAGAGGCTCGACTAGCGGCACCTACGAGCAGTACTTC.

The chain couples TRBV2 to TRBJ2-5; D is perhaps TRBD1 (7 bases). The CDR3 length is 18 residues. V was pared by 1 base and J by 5 bases, with 23 bases between. Germline V gene sequence: CDR1 SNHLY, CDR2 FYNNEI. CDR3 in DNA: TGTGCCAGCAGTGAAGAGGCGGGGCAGGGGGAACAGGGGGAGACCCAGTACTTC. This encodes CASSEEAGQGEQGETQYF.

This clone occurred once. This rearrangement joins TRBV6-1 to TRBJ1-1; no firm D call. This CDR3 spans 13 amino acids. The germline V and J ends were trimmed by 7 bases and 1 base, with 10 bases remaining between them. From germline, CDR1 is MNHNS and CDR2 SASEGT. The CDR3 DNA sequence: TGTGCCAGCAATGCGTTCAAGAACACTGAAGCTTTCTTT. Translation: CASNAFKNTEAFF.

Here the CDR3 reads CASSQERQFKIYGYTF. The CDR3 DNA reads TGTGCCAGCAGCCAAGAGCGCCAATTTAAAATCTATGGCTACACCTTC. The chain uses TRBV4-2 and TRBJ1-2; D gene uncertain. Germline V gene data show CDR1 as LGHNA and CDR2 as YNFKEQ. The CDR3 extends over 16 amino acids. Trimming removed 0 bases at V and 4 bases at J, with 15 bases between.

The chain links TRBV11-1 to TRBJ2-5, with D unclear. The V end was cut by 4 bases, the J end by 3 bases, with 18 bases between. CDR3 length: 16 amino acids. Germline assignment: CDR1 SGHAT and CDR2 FQDESV (reference sequence). DNA of the CDR3: TGTGCCAGCAGCTCAAGGCCGGTTAGTGGAGAAGAGACCCAGTACTTC. As protein: CASSSRPVSGEETQYF.

J is TRBJ1-1 and V is TRBV18; D call uncertain. Germline V gives CDR1 KGHSH, CDR2 LQKENI. There are 12 residues in the CDR3. The V end was cut by 3 bases, the J end by 7 bases, with 9 bases between. As DNA, the CDR3 is TGTGCCAGCTCACCGGTGGCAGGTGAAGCTTTCTTT. It yields the protein CASSPVAGEAFF.

The CDR3 nucleotides are TGTGCCAGCAGGGAGAGAGGGGCAGGGGCTTCGCAGTATTTT. Its translation is CASRERGAGASQYF. The V call is TRBV6-1, the J call TRBJ2-3; D might be TRBD1 (6 bases). Germline V lookup: CDR1 MNHNS, CDR2 SASEGT. The CDR3 covers 14 residues. Trimming took 6 bases from V and 10 from J, leaving 20 bases between them.

The chain carries TRBV14 and TRBJ2-7; TRBD2 matches 11 bases. The CDR3 extends over 17 amino acids. J lost 4 bases, V lost 4 bases, and 12 bases had no gene match. Germline lookup yields CDR1 SGHDN and CDR2 FVKESK. This chain's CDR3 is CASSPGGWASGGYEQYF. Written as DNA, the CDR3 is TGTGCCAGCAGCCCCGGTGGTTGGGCTAGCGGGGGGTACGAGCAGTACTTC. The full variable domain, in which reference TRBV14 and TRBJ2-7 provide the parts outside the CDR3, is EAGVTQFPSHSVIEKGQTVTLRCDPISGHDNLYWYRRVMGKEIKFLLHFVKESKQDESGMPNNRFLAERTGGTYSTLKVQPAELEDSGVYFCASSPGGWASGGYEQYFGPGTRLTVT.

The rearrangement uses TRBV5-1 and TRBJ2-3; TRBD2 matches at 7 bases. This CDR3 is 16 amino acids long. CDR1 is SGHRS and CDR2 is YFSETQ in the germline V gene. V trimming: 4 bases; J trimming: 1 base; junction bases outside the gene matches: 9. CDR3 in amino acids: CASSPEASGRTDTQYF. DNA of the CDR3: TGCGCCAGCAGCCCGGAGGCTAGCGGTCGCACAGATACGCAGTATTTT.

The genes are TRBV4-1 and TRBJ1-3; TRBD1 agrees at 12 bases. The CDR3 extends over 19 amino acids. V gave up 4 bases and J gave up 0 bases; unmatched junction bases: 10. Looked up from germline, CDR1 is MGHRA and CDR2 is YSYEKL. The CDR3 sequence: CASSRPGQGAISSGNTIYF. CDR3 bases: TGCGCCAGCAGCCGGCCGGGACAGGGGGCGATCAGCTCTGGAAACACCATATATTTT.

J is TRBJ1-1 and V is TRBV19; TRBD1 aligns across 8 bases. The germline V gene encodes CDR1 LNHDA and CDR2 SQIVND (reference sequence). V lost 7 bases and J lost 7; bases outside the gene matches: 8. The length of the CDR3 is 13 residues. CDR3 coding DNA: TGTGCCAGTAATACGGCAGGGGGCGGTGAAGCTTTCTTT. The encoded protein is CASNTAGGGEAFF.

This chain connects TRBV27 to TRBJ2-1; 9 bases agree with TRBD2. The CDR3 runs 18 residues. The junction had 8 bases not matched to a gene; V was cut back by 0 bases and J by 2 bases. Germline V gene data show CDR1 as MNHEY and CDR2 as SMNVEV (reference sequence). Here the CDR3 reads CASSLSGLLAGAYNEQFF. The CDR3 DNA is TGTGCCAGCAGTTTATCGGGCCTACTAGCGGGTGCCTACAATGAGCAGTTCTTC.

This clone was observed once. The V call is TRBV18, the J call TRBJ1-1; the D is unclear. Germline-derived CDR1 and CDR2 are KGHSH and LQKENI. This CDR3 region has 13 residues. The ends were cut back, 4 bases at V and 2 bases at J, with 8 bases in the middle. The chain's CDR3 is CASSRTDNTEAFF. The CDR3 DNA reads TGTGCCAGCTCACGCACAGATAACACTGAAGCTTTCTTT.

The chain links TRBV7-3 to TRBJ2-1; 10 positions match TRBD2. Losses at the gene ends were 4 bases for V and 5 bases for J; bases not matched to a gene: 5. This CDR3 comprises 15 residues. Germline V CDR1 and CDR2: SGHTA, FQGTGA. DNA of the CDR3: TGTGCCAGCAGCTCACTAGCGGGGTACAACAATGAGCAGTTCTTC. Translated: CASSSLAGYNNEQFF.